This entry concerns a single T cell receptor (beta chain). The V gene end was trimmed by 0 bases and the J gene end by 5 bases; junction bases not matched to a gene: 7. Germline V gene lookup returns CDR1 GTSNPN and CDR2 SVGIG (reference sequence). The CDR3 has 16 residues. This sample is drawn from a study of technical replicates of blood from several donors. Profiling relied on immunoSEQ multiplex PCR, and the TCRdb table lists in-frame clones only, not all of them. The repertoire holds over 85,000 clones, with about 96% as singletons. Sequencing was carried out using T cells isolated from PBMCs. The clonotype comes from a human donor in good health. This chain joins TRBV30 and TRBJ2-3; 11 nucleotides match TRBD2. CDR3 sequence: CAWSVYKLAGEDTQYF. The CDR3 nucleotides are TGTGCCTGGAGTGTATATAAACTAGCGGGAGAAGATACGCAGTATTTT.